The 10 T cell receptor beta chains in this list originate from one sample, sequenced in a study of blood T cell repertoires in COVID-19. Here immunoSEQ multiplex PCR was the method, and the copy in TCRdb shows in-frame clones only, minus some. The profile shows 300,000 to 450,000 clones, around 84% of them singletons. Specimen: peripheral blood. These receptor sequences come from a woman younger than 30 with acute or convalescent COVID-19.

On this clone: Other DNA sequences within the sample encode an identical CDR3. The rearrangement links TRBV7-3 to TRBJ2-2, with 8 bases matching TRBD2. The CDR3 length is 14 residues. Trimming cost V 5 bases and J 4 bases; bases outside gene matches: 3. Germline CDR1 SGHTA, CDR2 FQGTGA. The CDR3 sequence: CASSPRGGTGELFF. CDR3 DNA sequence: TGTGCCAGCAGCCCCCGGGGGGGCACCGGGGAGCTGTTTTTT.

Worth noting for this clone: Other DNA sequences in the sample encode the same CDR3. The genes are TRBV5-1 and TRBJ1-6; 9 bases line up with TRBD1. V lost 4 bases, J lost 7 bases, and 3 bases stayed unmatched. The CDR3 consists of 14 residues. The germline gives CDR1 SGHRS, CDR2 YFSETQ. The CDR3 protein is CASSPTGGNSPLHF. CDR3 sequence (DNA): TGCGCCAGCAGCCCGACAGGGGGAAATTCACCCCTCCACTTT.

This clone was counted a few times. The chain is built from TRBV5-1 and TRBJ2-1; 15 nucleotides match TRBD2. V shed 4 bases, J shed 8 bases, and the junction held 7 bases outside the gene matches. Germline V gene sequence: CDR1 SGHRS, CDR2 YFSETQ. CDR3 length: 16 amino acids. DNA for the CDR3: TGCGCCAGCAGCCCTGGGACTAGCGGGAGGCCGGATGAGCAGTTCTTC. Translation gives CASSPGTSGRPDEQFF. Drawing the rest from reference TRBV5-1 and TRBJ2-1, the complete variable domain is KAGVTQTPRYLIKTRGQQVTLSCSPISGHRSVSWYQQTPGQGLQFLFEYFSETQRNKGNFPGRFSGRQFSNSRSEMNVSTLELGDSALYLCASSPGTSGRPDEQFFGPGTRLTVL.

The rearrangement uses TRBV15 and TRBJ1-1; D unresolved. This CDR3 contains 12 residues. Germline assignment: CDR1 LNHNV and CDR2 YYDKDF (reference sequence). V was cut by 0 bases and J by 10 bases, with 9 bases left in between. This CDR3 reads CATSRDTGTAFF. The CDR3, as DNA: TGTGCCACCAGCAGAGATACCGGTACAGCTTTCTTT.

The chain has TRBV10-3 and TRBJ1-3, with D tentatively TRBD1 (6 bases). CDR3 length: 13 amino acids. Trimming pared 11 bases from V and 1 base from J, leaving 12 bases between. Germline V gene sequence: CDR1 ENHRY, CDR2 SYGVKD. In DNA, the CDR3 is TGTGCCTCGCAGGGGTTGTCTGGAAACACCATATATTTT. Translated: CASQGLSGNTIYF.

This clone was recorded only once. The V gene is TRBV2, the J gene TRBJ2-5; D not certain. Germline assignment: CDR1 SNHLY and CDR2 FYNNEI. V gave up 2 bases and J gave up 2 bases, with 9 bases separating them. CDR3 size: 14 residues. Written as DNA, the CDR3 is TGTGCCAGCAGTGAAAATGCGGTACAAGAGACCCAGTACTTC. Translating it yields CASSENAVQETQYF.

The gene calls are TRBV5-1 and TRBJ2-3; 10 bases align to TRBD2. Trimming cost V 3 bases and J 0 bases; bases outside gene matches: 16. The germline V gene encodes CDR1 SGHRS and CDR2 YFSETQ. The length of the CDR3 is 20 residues. Here the CDR3 reads CASSSRTSGRFDYSTDTQYF. The CDR3 region has the DNA TGCGCCAGCAGCTCCCGGACTAGCGGACGCTTTGACTATAGCACAGATACGCAGTATTTT.

This sequence joins TRBV6-1 and TRBJ2-1, with TRBD2 matching over 8 bases. This CDR3 comprises 16 residues. The V gene end was trimmed by 0 bases and the J gene end by 9 bases; junction bases not matched to a gene: 10. The germline V gene has CDR1 MNHNS and CDR2 SASEGT. As DNA, the CDR3 is TGTGCCAGCAGTGAAGCGGTCGGGAGCGGGGGCTTTGAGCAGTTCTTC. Amino acid sequence: CASSEAVGSGGFEQFF.

The rearrangement joins TRBV6-5 to TRBJ2-7; D possibly corresponds to TRBD1 (6 bases). The CDR3 consists of 14 residues. From germline, CDR1 is MNHEY and CDR2 SVGAGI. V was cut by 4 bases and J by 3 bases, with 13 bases left in between. This CDR3 is CASSWDNKGYEQYF. CDR3 DNA sequence: TGTGCCAGCAGTTGGGACAACAAGGGCTACGAGCAGTACTTC.

The table lists this clone with a count of one. This chain joins TRBV14 and TRBJ2-7, with 11 bases fitting TRBD1. This CDR3 spans 15 amino acids. Germline V CDR1 and CDR2: SGHDN, FVKESK. Unmatched junction bases numbered 5, after V lost 4 bases and J lost 3 bases. The CDR3 spells CASSRGQGAVYEQYF. CDR3 bases: TGTGCCAGCAGCCGCGGACAGGGGGCCGTCTACGAGCAGTACTTC.